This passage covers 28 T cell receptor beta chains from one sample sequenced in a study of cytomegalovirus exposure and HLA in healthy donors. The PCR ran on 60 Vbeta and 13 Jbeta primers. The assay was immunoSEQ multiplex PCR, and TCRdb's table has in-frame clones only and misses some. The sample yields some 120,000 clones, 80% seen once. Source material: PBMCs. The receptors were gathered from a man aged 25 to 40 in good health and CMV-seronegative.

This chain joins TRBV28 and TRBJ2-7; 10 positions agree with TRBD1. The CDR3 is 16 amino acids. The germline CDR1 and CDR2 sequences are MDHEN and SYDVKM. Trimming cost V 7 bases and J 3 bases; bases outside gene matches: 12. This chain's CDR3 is CASTLVAGTGDYEQYF. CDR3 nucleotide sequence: TGTGCCAGCACACTCGTGGCCGGGACAGGGGACTACGAGCAGTACTTC.

The CDR3 DNA is TGTGCCAGCAGCAAAGGACTAACGCCCACTAGCACAGATACGCAGTATTTT. Translating it yields CASSKGLTPTSTDTQYF. The gene calls are TRBV9 and TRBJ2-3; maybe TRBD2 (6 bases). The CDR3 has 17 residues. Deletions cut 4 bases from V and 0 bases from J, with 18 bases between. The germline V gene encodes CDR1 SGDLS and CDR2 YYNGEE. Filled out from reference TRBV9 and TRBJ2-3, the complete variable domain reads DSGVTQTPKHLITATGQRVTLRCSPRSGDLSVYWYQQSLDQGLQFLIQYYNGEERAKGNILERFSAQQFPDLHSELNLSSLELGDSALYFCASSKGLTPTSTDTQYFGPGTRLTVL.

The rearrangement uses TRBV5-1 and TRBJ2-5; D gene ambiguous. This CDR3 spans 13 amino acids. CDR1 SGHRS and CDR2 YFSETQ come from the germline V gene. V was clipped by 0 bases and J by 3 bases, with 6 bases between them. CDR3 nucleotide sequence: TGCGCCAGCAGCTTGGTAGCTGAAGAGACCCAGTACTTC. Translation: CASSLVAEETQYF.

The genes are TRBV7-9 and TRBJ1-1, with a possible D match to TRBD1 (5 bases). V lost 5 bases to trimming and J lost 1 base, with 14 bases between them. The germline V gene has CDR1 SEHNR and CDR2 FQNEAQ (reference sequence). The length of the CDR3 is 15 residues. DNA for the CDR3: TGTGCCAGCAGCCGGCCGCGGGGGGGGAACACTGAAGCTTTCTTT. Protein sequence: CASSRPRGGNTEAFF.

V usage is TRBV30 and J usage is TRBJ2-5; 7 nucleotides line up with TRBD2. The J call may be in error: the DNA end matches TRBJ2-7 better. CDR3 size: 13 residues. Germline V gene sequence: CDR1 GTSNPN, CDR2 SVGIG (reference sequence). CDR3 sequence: CAWTAGASYEQYF. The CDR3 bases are TGTGCCTGGACGGCGGGAGCCTCCTACGAGCAGTACTTC.

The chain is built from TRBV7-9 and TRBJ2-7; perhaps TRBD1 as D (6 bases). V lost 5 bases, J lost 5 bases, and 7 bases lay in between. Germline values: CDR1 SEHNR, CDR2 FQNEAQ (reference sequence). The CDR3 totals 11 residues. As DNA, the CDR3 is TGTGCCAGCAGCCACAGGGACGAGCAGTACTTC. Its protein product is CASSHRDEQYF.

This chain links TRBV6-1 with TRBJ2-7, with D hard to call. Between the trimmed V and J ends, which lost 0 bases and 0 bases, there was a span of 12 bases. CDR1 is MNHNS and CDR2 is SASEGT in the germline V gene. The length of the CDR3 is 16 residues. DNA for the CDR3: TGTGCCAGCAGTGAAGCACGCCTCGTTAGCTCCTACGAGCAGTACTTC. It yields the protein CASSEARLVSSYEQYF.

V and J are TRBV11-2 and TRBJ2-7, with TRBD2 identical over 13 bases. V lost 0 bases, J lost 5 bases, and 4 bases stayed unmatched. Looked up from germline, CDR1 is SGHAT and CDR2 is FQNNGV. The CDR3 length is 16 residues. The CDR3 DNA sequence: TGTGCCAGCAGCTTAGATCGCGGACTAGCGGGAGACGAGCAGTACTTC. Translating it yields CASSLDRGLAGDEQYF. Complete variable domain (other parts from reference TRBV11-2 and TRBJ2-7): EAGVAQSPRYKIIEKRQSVAFWCNPISGHATLYWYQQILGQGPKLLIQFQNNGVVDDSQLPKDRFSAERLKGVDSTLKIQPAKLEDSAVYLCASSLDRGLAGDEQYFGPGTRLTVT.

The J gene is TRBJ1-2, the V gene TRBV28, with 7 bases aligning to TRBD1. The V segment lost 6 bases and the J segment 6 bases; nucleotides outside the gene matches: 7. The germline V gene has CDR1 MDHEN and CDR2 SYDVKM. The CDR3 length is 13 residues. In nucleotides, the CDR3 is TGTGCCAGCAGCCGGGGACAGACAAATGGCTACACCTTC. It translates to CASSRGQTNGYTF.

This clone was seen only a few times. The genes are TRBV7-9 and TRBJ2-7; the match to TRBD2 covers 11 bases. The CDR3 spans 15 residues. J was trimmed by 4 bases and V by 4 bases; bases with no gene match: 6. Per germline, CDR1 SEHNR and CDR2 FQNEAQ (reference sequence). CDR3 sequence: CASSSLAGGPYEQYF. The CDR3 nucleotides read TGTGCCAGCAGCTCCCTAGCGGGAGGACCTTACGAGCAGTACTTC.

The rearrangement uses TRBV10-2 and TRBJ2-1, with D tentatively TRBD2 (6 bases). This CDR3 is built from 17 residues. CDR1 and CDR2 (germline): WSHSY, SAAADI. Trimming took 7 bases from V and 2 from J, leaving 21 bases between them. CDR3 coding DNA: TGCGCCAGCACCCGACGGAGCGGGTCGACGACCTACAATGAGCAGTTCTTC. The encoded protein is CASTRRSGSTTYNEQFF.

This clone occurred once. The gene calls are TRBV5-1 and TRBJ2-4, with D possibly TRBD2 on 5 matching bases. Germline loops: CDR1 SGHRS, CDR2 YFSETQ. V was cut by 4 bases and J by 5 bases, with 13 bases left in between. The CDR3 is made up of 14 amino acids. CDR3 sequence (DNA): TGCGCCAGCAGCCCCGGACTTCTCCAAAACATTCAGTACTTC. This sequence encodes CASSPGLLQNIQYF.

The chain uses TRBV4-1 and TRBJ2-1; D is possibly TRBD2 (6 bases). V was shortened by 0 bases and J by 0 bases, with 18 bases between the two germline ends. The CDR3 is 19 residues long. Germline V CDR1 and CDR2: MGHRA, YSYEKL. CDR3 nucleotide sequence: TGCGCCAGCAGCCAAGAGGGGGGTTCAGGGTGGGGCTCCTACAATGAGCAGTTCTTC. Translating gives CASSQEGGSGWGSYNEQFF.

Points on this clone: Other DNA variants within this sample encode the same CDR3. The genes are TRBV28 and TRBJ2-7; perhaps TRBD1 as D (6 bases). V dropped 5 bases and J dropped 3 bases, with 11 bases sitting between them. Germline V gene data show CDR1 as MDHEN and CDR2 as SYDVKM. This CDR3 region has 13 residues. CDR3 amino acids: CASSPRQDYEQYF. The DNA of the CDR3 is TGTGCCAGCAGTCCGCGACAGGACTACGAGCAGTACTTC.

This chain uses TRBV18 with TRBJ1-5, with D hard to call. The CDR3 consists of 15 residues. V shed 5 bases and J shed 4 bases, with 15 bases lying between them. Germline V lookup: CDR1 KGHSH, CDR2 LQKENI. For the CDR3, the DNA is TGTGCCAGCTCATCGACCCCCAGCGGGAATCAGCCCCAGCATTTT. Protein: CASSSTPSGNQPQHF.

The DNA for the CDR3 is TGTGCCAGCAGGCAATTGGGGGGACAGGGAAACTATGGCTACACCTTC. Translated, it gives CASRQLGGQGNYGYTF. This chain links TRBV27 with TRBJ1-2; 9 bases match TRBD1. Germline V CDR1 and CDR2: MNHEY, SMNVEV (reference sequence). With V trimmed by 6 bases and J by 2 bases, 10 bases remained unmatched. There are 16 residues in the CDR3.

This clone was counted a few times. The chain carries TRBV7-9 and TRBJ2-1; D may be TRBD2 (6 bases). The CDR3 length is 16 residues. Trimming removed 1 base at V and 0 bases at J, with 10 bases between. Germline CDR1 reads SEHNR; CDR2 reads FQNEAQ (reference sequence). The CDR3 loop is CASSLGDSSSYNEQFF. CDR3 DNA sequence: TGTGCCAGCAGCTTAGGGGACTCGAGCTCCTACAATGAGCAGTTCTTC.

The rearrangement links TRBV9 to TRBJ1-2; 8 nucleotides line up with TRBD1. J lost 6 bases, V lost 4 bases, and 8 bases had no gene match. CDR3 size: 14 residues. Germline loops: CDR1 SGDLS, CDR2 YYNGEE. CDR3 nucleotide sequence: TGTGCCAGCAGCCGGACAGGGAGGTATAATGGCTACACCTTC. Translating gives CASSRTGRYNGYTF.

The DNA of the CDR3 is TGTGCCAGCAGCACTGACTCCTACGAGCAGTACTTC. It yields the protein CASSTDSYEQYF. The rearrangement uses TRBV7-9 and TRBJ2-7; no clear D. The CDR3 is 12 amino acids. Germline V lookup: CDR1 SEHNR, CDR2 FQNEAQ (reference sequence). The V gene lost 5 bases and the J gene lost 0 bases, with 5 bases spanning the gap.

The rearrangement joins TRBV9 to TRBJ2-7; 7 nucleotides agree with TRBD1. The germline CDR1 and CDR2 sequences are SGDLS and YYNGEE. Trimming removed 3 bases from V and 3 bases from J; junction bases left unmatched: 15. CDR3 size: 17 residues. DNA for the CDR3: TGTGCCAGCAGCGGAAGAGGGCAACAGGGGAGCATCTACGAGCAGTACTTC. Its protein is CASSGRGQQGSIYEQYF.

CDR3 residues: CATSSGSRSKGGQPQHF. In nucleotides, the CDR3 is TGTGCCACCAGCTCCGGATCCCGCAGCAAAGGCGGTCAGCCCCAGCATTTT. The V gene is TRBV15, the J gene TRBJ1-5, with D uncertain. The CDR3 runs 17 residues. Per the germline V gene, CDR1 is LNHNV and CDR2 is YYDKDF (reference sequence). V was clipped by 5 bases and J by 6 bases, with 23 bases between them.

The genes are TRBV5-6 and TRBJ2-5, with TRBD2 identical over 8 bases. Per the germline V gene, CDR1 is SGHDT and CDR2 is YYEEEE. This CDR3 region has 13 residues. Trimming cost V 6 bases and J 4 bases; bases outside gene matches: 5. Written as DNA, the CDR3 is TGTGCCAGCAACTTCGGGGGGGGAGAGACCCAGTACTTC. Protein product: CASNFGGGETQYF. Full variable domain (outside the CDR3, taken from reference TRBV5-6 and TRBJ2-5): DAGVTQSPTHLIKTRGQQVTLRCSPKSGHDTVSWYQQALGQGPQFIFQYYEEEERQRGNFPDRFSGHQFPNYSSELNVNALLLGDSALYLCASNFGGGETQYFGPGTRLLVL.

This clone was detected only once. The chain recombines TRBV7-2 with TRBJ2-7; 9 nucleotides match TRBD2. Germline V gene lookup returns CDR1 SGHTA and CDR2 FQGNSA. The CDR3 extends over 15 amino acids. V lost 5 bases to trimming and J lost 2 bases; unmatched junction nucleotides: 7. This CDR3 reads CASSTPRTSAYEQYF. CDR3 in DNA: TGTGCCAGCAGCACCCCCCGGACTAGCGCCTACGAGCAGTACTTC.

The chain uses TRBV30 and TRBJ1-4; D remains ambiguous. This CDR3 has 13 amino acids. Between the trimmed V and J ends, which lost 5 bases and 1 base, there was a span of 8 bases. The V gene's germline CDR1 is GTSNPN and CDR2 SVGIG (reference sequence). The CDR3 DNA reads TGTGCCTGGGGAGAGGGAACTAATGAAAAACTGTTTTTT. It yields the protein CAWGEGTNEKLFF. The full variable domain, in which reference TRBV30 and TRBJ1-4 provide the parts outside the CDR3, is SQTIHQWPATLVQPVGSPLSLECTVEGTSNPNLYWYRQAAGRGLQLLFYSVGIGQISSEVPQNLSASRPQDRQFILSSKKLLLSDSGFYLCAWGEGTNEKLFFGSGTQLSVL.

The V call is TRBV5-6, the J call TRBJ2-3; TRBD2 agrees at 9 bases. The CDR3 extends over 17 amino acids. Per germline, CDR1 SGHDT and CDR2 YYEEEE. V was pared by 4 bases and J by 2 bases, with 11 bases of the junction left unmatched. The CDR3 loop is CASSQPRLAEHTDTQYF. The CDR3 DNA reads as TGTGCCAGCAGCCAACCAAGACTAGCGGAACACACAGATACGCAGTATTTT.

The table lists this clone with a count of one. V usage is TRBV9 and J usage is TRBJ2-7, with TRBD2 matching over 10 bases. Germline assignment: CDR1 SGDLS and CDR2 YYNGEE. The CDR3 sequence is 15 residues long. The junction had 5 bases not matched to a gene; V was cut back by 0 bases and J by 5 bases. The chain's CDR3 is CASSVDLAGGNEQYF. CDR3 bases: TGTGCCAGCAGCGTAGACTTAGCGGGAGGTAACGAGCAGTACTTC.

In DNA, the CDR3 is TGTGCCAGTAGGGGACTAGCAGACACCGGGGAGCTGTTTTTT. It encodes CASRGLADTGELFF. This chain links TRBV19 with TRBJ2-2, with 9 positions matching TRBD2. V shed 6 bases and J 3 bases; nucleotides not matched to a gene: 2. This CDR3 comprises 14 residues. Germline assignment: CDR1 LNHDA and CDR2 SQIVND (reference sequence).

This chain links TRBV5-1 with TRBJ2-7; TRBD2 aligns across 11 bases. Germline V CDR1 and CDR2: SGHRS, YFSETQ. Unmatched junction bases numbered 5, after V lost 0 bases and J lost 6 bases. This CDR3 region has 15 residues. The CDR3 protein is CASSLETSGRSEQYF. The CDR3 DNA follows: TGCGCCAGCAGCTTGGAAACTAGCGGGAGATCCGAGCAGTACTTC.